The rows below give T cell receptor beta chains drawn from one sample of a study of regulatory and conventional T cells in RAG deficiency. TCRdb's table, derived via immunoSEQ multiplex PCR, lists solely in-frame clones and lacks some. The data contain 30,000 to 40,000 clones, about 89% of them singletons. This same sample was also taken into another study, of regulatory T cells.

The source material was CD8+ T cells sorted from blood. The source of these receptors is a human donor in good health. The CDR3 runs from the conserved cysteine through the conserved F or W. A D gene is named only where the DNA matches it firmly. The size of a clone is reported for some rows only, either as once, few or many, or as a class for expanded clones.

- | - | TRBJ1-3 | TRBV9 | CASSGRRSPTGNTIYF | TGTGCCAGCAGCGGACGACGGTCTCCCACTGGAAACACCATATATTTT
- | - | TRBJ1-1 | TRBV29-1 | CSVGPDKAFF | TGCAGCGTGGGACCGGACAAAGCTTTCTTT
few | TRBD2 | TRBJ2-2 | TRBV5-4 | CASSSPGTSGVGNTGELFF | TGTGCCAGCAGCTCACCGGGGACTAGCGGGGTGGGGAACACCGGGGAGCTGTTTTTT
- | - | TRBJ2-3 | TRBV30 | CAWRVGQVTDTQYF | TGTGCCTGGAGGGTAGGGCAGGTAACAGATACGCAGTATTTT
few | - | TRBJ2-7 | TRBV7-7 | CASSLEGGPSYEQYF | TGTGCTAGCAGCTTAGAGGGTGGCCCCTCCTACGAGCAGTACTTC
- | - | TRBJ1-3 | TRBV2 | CASRAGTPFNLTGNTIYF | TGTGCCAGCAGAGCCGGGACACCATTTAATCTCACTGGAAACACCATATATTTT
- | - | TRBJ2-7 | TRBV5-1 | CASGWGFGAGTYEQYF | -
- | - | TRBJ2-7 | TRBV27 | CASSLSGLAYEQYF | TGTGCCAGCAGTTTATCTGGTTTAGCCTACGAGCAGTACTTC
- | - | TRBJ1-1 | TRBV7-9 | CASSSITLTVNTEAFF | TGTGCCAGCAGCTCCATCACCTTGACAGTGAACACTGAAGCTTTCTTT
- | TRBD1 | TRBJ2-1 | TRBV19 | CASTPGGEQFF | TGTGCCAGTACTCCAGGGGGTGAGCAGTTCTTC
- | - | TRBJ1-2 | TRBV5-4 | CASSGDLEPHYGYTF | TGTGCCAGCAGCGGGGACTTAGAGCCCCACTATGGCTACACCTTC
once | - | TRBJ2-7 | TRBV28 | CASRQMKDNSYEQYF | TGTGCCAGCAGGCAAATGAAGGACAACTCCTACGAGCAGTACTTC
once | - | TRBJ1-6 | TRBV14 | CASSQRGGAGIYSPLHF | TGTGCCAGCAGCCAACGGGGCGGGGCGGGTATCTATTCACCCCTCCACTTT
- | - | TRBJ2-7 | TRBV7-6 | CASSDLISYEQYF | TGTGCCAGCAGCGACCTAATCTCCTACGAGCAGTACTTC
once | - | TRBJ2-1 | TRBV10-3 | CAISESGGSDSGWQFF | TGTGCCATCAGTGAGTCAGGGGGGAGTGATTCCGGGTGGCAGTTCTTC
- | TRBD1 | TRBJ1-6 | TRBV25-1 | CASSETGTGVNSPLHF | TGTGCCAGCAGTGAGACCGGGACAGGGGTCAATTCACCCCTCCACTTT
- | TRBD2 | TRBJ2-7 | TRBV7-8 | CASRSSGASSYEQYF | TGTGCCAGCAGATCGAGCGGGGCCAGCTCCTACGAGCAGTACTTC
- | TRBD2 | TRBJ2-7 | TRBV11-2 | CASSLAGAYEQYF | TGTGCCAGCAGTCTAGCGGGGGCCTACGAGCAGTACTTC
- | - | TRBJ2-7 | TRBV7-9 | CASSLGVSEQYF | TGTGCCAGCAGCTTGGGAGTTTCGGAGCAGTACTTC
- | - | TRBJ1-2 | TRBV12-5 | CASGSTLTLLWANYGYTF | TGTGCTAGTGGTTCGACCCTAACATTGCTGTGGGCTAACTATGGCTACACCTTC
- | TRBD1 | TRBJ1-2 | TRBV30 | CALWRTGLDYTF | TGTGCCCTCTGGCGGACAGGCCTCGACTACACCTTC
- | TRBD2 | TRBJ2-5 | TRBV9 | CASSVEGLAGKGGETQYF | TGTGCCAGCAGCGTAGAGGGCCTAGCGGGAAAGGGGGGAGAGACCCAGTACTTC
- | - | TRBJ1-2 | TRBV7-9 | CASSPRQIYGYTF | TGTGCCAGCAGTCCACGACAGATCTATGGCTACACCTTC
- | - | TRBJ1-1 | TRBV27 | CASSSGMNTEAFF | TGTGCCAGCAGTTCAGGGATGAACACTGAAGCTTTCTTT
- | - | TRBJ2-7 | TRBV19 | CASRKDGYEQYF | TGTGCCAGTAGGAAAGACGGTTACGAGCAGTACTTC
- | - | TRBJ2-2 | TRBV14 | CASQWAPNTGELFF | TGTGCCAGCCAGTGGGCACCGAACACCGGGGAGCTGTTTTTT
- | - | TRBJ2-2 | TRBV4-2 | CASSQDASEGGGELFF | TGTGCCAGCAGCCAAGATGCTAGCGAAGGGGGCGGGGAGCTGTTTTTT
once | TRBD1 | TRBJ2-3 | TRBV11-2 | CASSPQGADTQYF | TGTGCCAGCAGCCCACAGGGGGCAGATACGCAGTATTTT
- | TRBD2 | TRBJ2-3 | TRBV27 | CASSSSGGTDTQYF | TGTGCCAGCAGCTCTAGCGGGGGCACAGATACGCAGTATTTT
once | - | TRBJ2-1 | TRBV5-4 | CASSQPLGRRGGNEQFF | TGTGCCAGCAGCCAGCCCCTGGGACGAAGGGGGGGCAATGAGCAGTTCTTC